These 19 T cell receptor beta chains came from one sample sequenced in a study of T cell responses to AZD1222 COVID-19 vaccine. Using immunoSEQ multiplex PCR, the repertoire was profiled, and TCRdb retains in-frame clones only, with some absent. Of fewer than 120,000 clones listed, approximately 90% are singletons. The starting material was peripheral blood, obtained on day 0 of AZD1222 vaccination. Receptors originate from an adult in good health.

This chain connects TRBV7-3 to TRBJ2-2, with TRBD1 matching 10 bases. V lost 4 bases to trimming and J lost 6 bases; unmatched junction nucleotides: 5. Germline-derived CDR1 and CDR2 are SGHTA and FQGTGA. The CDR3 loop spans 15 amino acids. DNA for the CDR3: TGTGCCAGCAGCTCAAGACAGGGGGCGGCCGGGGAGCTGTTTTTT. Translating gives CASSSRQGAAGELFF.

The rearrangement uses TRBV14 and TRBJ1-1; 11 nucleotides align to TRBD1. V gave up 1 base and J gave up 3 bases; unmatched junction bases: 10. This CDR3 contains 18 residues. The germline gives CDR1 SGHDN, CDR2 FVKESK. CDR3 sequence: CASSQALDRGRRYTEAFF. The CDR3 DNA reads TGTGCCAGCAGCCAAGCCCTGGACAGGGGGCGAAGATACACTGAAGCTTTCTTT.

DNA of the CDR3: TGTGCCAGTAGTATTGTCGGCGTAGCAAACTATGGCTACACCTTC. Translated, it gives CASSIVGVANYGYTF. This rearrangement joins TRBV19 to TRBJ1-2; no clear D. This CDR3 has 15 amino acids. Germline loops: CDR1 LNHDA, CDR2 SQIVND (reference sequence). Trimming pared 3 bases from V and 2 bases from J, leaving 13 bases between. Full variable domain (remainder filled in from reference TRBV19 and TRBJ1-2): DGGITQSPKYLFRKEGQNVTLSCEQNLNHDAMYWYRQDPGQGLRLIYYSQIVNDFQKGDIAEGYSVSREKKESFPLTVTSAQKNPTAFYLCASSIVGVANYGYTFGSGTRLTVV.

The chain joins TRBV11-2 to TRBJ1-5; TRBD1 is a possible D gene (6 bases). CDR3 size: 14 residues. Trimming took off 1 base at V and 5 bases at J, with 9 bases between the two ends. The germline CDR1 and CDR2 sequences are SGHAT and FQNNGV. The CDR3 loop is CASSLGRGHQPQHF. Here the CDR3 DNA reads TGTGCCAGCAGCTTAGGCAGGGGTCATCAGCCCCAGCATTTT.

CDR3 sequence reads: CASSGGLAGGQETQYF. The DNA of the CDR3 is TGCGCCAGCAGTGGTGGACTAGCGGGAGGACAAGAGACCCAGTACTTC. The chain is built from TRBV10-1 and TRBJ2-5; 14 bases line up with TRBD2. The CDR3 length is 16 residues. Trimming removed 4 bases from V and 2 bases from J; junction bases left unmatched: 3. Germline V gives CDR1 WNHNN, CDR2 SYGVQD (reference sequence).

The chain employs TRBV19 and TRBJ1-4, with TRBD1 matching 8 bases. Trimming took 5 bases from V and 1 from J; bases not matched to a gene: 6. CDR3 length: 16 amino acids. Germline V gene lookup returns CDR1 LNHDA and CDR2 SQIVND (reference sequence). CDR3 sequence: CASSSPGGITNEKLFF. CDR3 nucleotide sequence: TGTGCCAGTAGTTCTCCAGGGGGCATAACTAATGAAAAACTGTTTTTT.

The J gene is TRBJ1-1, the V gene TRBV27; D is perhaps TRBD1 (5 bases). Trimming stripped 6 bases from V and 2 bases from J, with 13 bases between. There are 14 residues in the CDR3. CDR1 is MNHEY and CDR2 is SMNVEV in the germline V gene (reference sequence). The CDR3 sequence: CASRNPGPNTEAFF. The CDR3 DNA reads TGTGCCAGCAGAAACCCGGGACCAAACACTGAAGCTTTCTTT.

The chain employs TRBV10-3 and TRBJ1-2; maybe TRBD1 (5 bases). Trimming stripped 6 bases from V and 7 bases from J, with 12 bases between. The germline gives CDR1 ENHRY, CDR2 SYGVKD. The CDR3 length is 12 residues. For the CDR3, the DNA is TGTGCCATCAGGGCAGGGAAGTCTGGCTACACCTTC. This encodes CAIRAGKSGYTF.

The chain carries TRBV19 and TRBJ1-3; D is unresolved. With 3 bases removed from V and 4 bases from J, the gap between germline ends came to 4 bases. The length of the CDR3 is 12 residues. In germline, CDR1 is LNHDA, CDR2 SQIVND (reference sequence). In nucleotides, the CDR3 is TGTGCCAGTAGTATTTCGGGAAACACCATATATTTT. This codes for CASSISGNTIYF.

The chain combines TRBV6-5 with TRBJ2-1; 10 nucleotides line up with TRBD2. Trimming at V came to 6 bases and at J to 7 bases, leaving 9 bases not matched to a gene. Germline CDR1 and CDR2: MNHEY and SVGAGI. The CDR3 length is 15 residues. The DNA for the CDR3 is TGTGCCAGCAGGCCACTAGCGGGGTCGTCGAATGAGCAGTTCTTC. It encodes CASRPLAGSSNEQFF.

V is TRBV18 and J is TRBJ1-1; TRBD1 might be the D (5 bases). The CDR3 runs 15 residues. Trimming removed 3 bases from V and 1 base from J, with 12 bases in between. Germline CDR1 and CDR2: KGHSH and LQKENI. CDR3: CASSPFGTKNTEAFF. DNA for the CDR3: TGTGCCAGCTCACCGTTTGGGACGAAGAACACTGAAGCTTTCTTT.

The chain carries TRBV18 and TRBJ2-3, with a tentative D call TRBD2 (5 bases). The germline gives CDR1 KGHSH, CDR2 LQKENI. The CDR3 contains 17 residues. V was shortened by 0 bases and J by 0 bases, with 13 bases between the two germline ends. CDR3 sequence (DNA): TGTGCCAGCTCACCACCGCTAGAGCGGTCTAGCACAGATACGCAGTATTTT. This codes for CASSPPLERSSTDTQYF.

The gene calls are TRBV10-3 and TRBJ2-1, with D perhaps TRBD2 (6 bases). Germline CDR1 ENHRY, CDR2 SYGVKD. CDR3 size: 15 residues. V lost 0 bases and J lost 5, with 11 bases in between. The CDR3 DNA reads as TGTGCCATCAGTGAGTCTGCGGGGATTGACAATGAGCAGTTCTTC. This codes for CAISESAGIDNEQFF.

J is TRBJ1-1 and V is TRBV27; D gene ambiguous. Trimming stripped 6 bases from V and 0 bases from J, with 8 bases between. The germline CDR1 and CDR2 sequences are MNHEY and SMNVEV (reference sequence). The CDR3 runs to 13 residues. The CDR3, as DNA: TGTGCCAGCAGCCCCACGGTGAACACTGAAGCTTTCTTT. Residues: CASSPTVNTEAFF.

The rearrangement links TRBV5-1 to TRBJ1-1; D is undetermined. Trimming stripped 1 base from V and 3 bases from J, with 7 bases between. Germline CDR1 SGHRS, CDR2 YFSETQ. The CDR3 extends over 13 amino acids. In nucleotides, the CDR3 is TGCGCCAGCAGCTTGATGACGGACACTGAAGCTTTCTTT. Its protein product is CASSLMTDTEAFF.

The chain employs TRBV6-5 and TRBJ1-6, with D hard to call. V was cut by 7 bases and J by 8 bases, with 12 bases left in between. CDR1 is MNHEY, CDR2 SVGAGI, per germline. The CDR3 contains 13 residues. The DNA for the CDR3 is TGTGCCAGCACCCCTCTGCTTGATTCACCCCTCCACTTT. Translated: CASTPLLDSPLHF.

V is TRBV6-5 and J is TRBJ1-1; 7 positions match TRBD1. The J segment lost 2 bases and the V segment lost 6 bases, leaving 3 bases of the junction unmatched. Germline-derived CDR1 and CDR2 are MNHEY and SVGAGI. CDR3 size: 13 residues. The CDR3 bases are TGTGCCAGCAGACGACAGGGAAACACTGAAGCTTTCTTT. Its protein product is CASRRQGNTEAFF.

This sequence joins TRBV7-9 and TRBJ1-5; D is ambiguous. Germline V lookup: CDR1 SEHNR, CDR2 FQNEAQ (reference sequence). Trimming shortened V by 1 base and J by 6 bases, and 7 bases separated the two germline ends. The CDR3 is 13 amino acids. CDR3 DNA sequence: TGTGCCAGCAGCTTAGACGTCGGTCAGCCCCAGCATTTT. Its translation is CASSLDVGQPQHF.

This chain joins TRBV5-1 and TRBJ2-2; 7 bases are a match to TRBD1. This CDR3 comprises 15 residues. In germline, CDR1 is SGHRS, CDR2 YFSETQ. Trimming took 3 bases from V and 3 from J; bases not matched to a gene: 5. CDR3 sequence: CASSSTTGHTGELFF. The CDR3, as DNA: TGCGCCAGCAGCTCGACGACAGGGCACACCGGGGAGCTGTTTTTT.